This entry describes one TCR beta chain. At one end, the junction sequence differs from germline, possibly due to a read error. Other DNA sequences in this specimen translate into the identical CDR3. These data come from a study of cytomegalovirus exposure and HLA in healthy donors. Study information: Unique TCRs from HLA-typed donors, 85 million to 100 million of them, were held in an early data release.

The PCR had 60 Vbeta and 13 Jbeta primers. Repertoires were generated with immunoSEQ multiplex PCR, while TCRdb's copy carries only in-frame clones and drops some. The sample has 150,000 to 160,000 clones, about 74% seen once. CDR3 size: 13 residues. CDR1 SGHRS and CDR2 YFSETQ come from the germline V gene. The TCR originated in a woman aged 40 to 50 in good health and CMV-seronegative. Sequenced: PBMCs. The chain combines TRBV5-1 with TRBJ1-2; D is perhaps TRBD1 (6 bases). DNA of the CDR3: TGCGCCAGCAGCTTGGACAGGGACTACGGCTACACCTTC. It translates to CASSLDRDYGYTF.